This T cell receptor beta chain was observed in a study of Graves' ophthalmopathy and Graves' hyperthyroidism. Newly diagnosed hyperthyroidism donors, aged 18 to 65, duration under 2 months. The CDR3 totals 15 residues. Trimming left V 0 bases short and J 7 bases short, with 15 bases between. The germline V gene has CDR1 SGHDN and CDR2 FVKESK. Ten or more counts support this clonotype. Its antigen remains unidentified. The TCR beta CDR3 regions underwent amplification from RNA transcripts. First-round RT-PCR used HTBI primers; second-round multiplex PCR followed. One entry per CDR3 protein results from TCRdb running MiXCR on the multiplex PCR reads. Found here are 1 million to 1.3 million distinct CDR3 sequences, roughly two fifths of them singletons; the top ten hold 11%. Study findings and constraints: The model predicted progression of ophthalmopathy with a sensitivity of roughly 70%, and its specificity was 72% to 80%. Cross-validated, the 13-signature model showed 87.88%/81.08% sensitivity/specificity, and 80%/75% in the test set. Most thyroid-expanded clonotypes exceeding 0.001 frequency were also found in blood.

This chain links TRBV14 with TRBJ1-2; D not certain. The source is an adult man with Graves' hyperthyroidism. The sequenced sample was peripheral blood or thyroid tissue (not recorded which). CDR3 protein: CASSQDWAQKFGYTF. DNA for the CDR3: TGTGCCAGCAGCCAAGACTGGGCCCAGAAATTTGGCTACACCTTC.